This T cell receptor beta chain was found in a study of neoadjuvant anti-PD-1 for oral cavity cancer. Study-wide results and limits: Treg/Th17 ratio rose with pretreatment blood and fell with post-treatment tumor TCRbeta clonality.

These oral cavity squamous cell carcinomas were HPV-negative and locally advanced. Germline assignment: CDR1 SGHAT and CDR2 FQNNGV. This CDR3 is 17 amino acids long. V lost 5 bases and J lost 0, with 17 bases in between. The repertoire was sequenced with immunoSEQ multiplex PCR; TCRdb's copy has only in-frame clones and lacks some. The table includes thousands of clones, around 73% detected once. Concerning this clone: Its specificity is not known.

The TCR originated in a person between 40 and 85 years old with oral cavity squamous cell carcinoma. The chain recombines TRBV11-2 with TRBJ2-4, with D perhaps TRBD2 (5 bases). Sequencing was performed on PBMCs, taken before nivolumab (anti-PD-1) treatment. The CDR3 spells CASSPGREGLAKNIQYF. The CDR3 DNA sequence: TGTGCCAGCAGCCCAGGAAGAGAGGGCCTAGCCAAAAACATTCAGTACTTC.